A selection of T cell receptor beta chains follows, all from one sample in a study of chemoradiotherapy in HPV16-positive cancers. Data came from immunoSEQ multiplex PCR; TCRdb stores just in-frame clones and leaves some out. The table lists about 8,800 clones, roughly 71% of them singletons. The specimen was tumor tissue, collected from a patient who underwent chemoradiotherapy. These receptors originate from a human donor with HPV-associated anogenital cancer. Each CDR3 is given with its conserved first and last residue. A D gene is named only where the DNA matches it firmly. A row's size may be missing; if present it is once, few, many or a size class.

>-|-|TRBJ2-7|TRBV20-1
CSAMSRNEQYF
TGCAGTGCTATGAGCCGGAACGAGCAGTACTTC
>-|-|TRBJ2-1|TRBV2
CAREELDNEQFF
TGTGCCAGAGAGGAGCTTGACAATGAGCAGTTCTTC
>-|-|TRBJ2-7|TRBV27
CASSRVGATSYEQYF
TGTGCCAGCAGCCGCGTGGGGGCCACCTCCTACGAGCAGTACTTC
>TRBD1|-|TRBJ1-1|TRBV19
CASTGGRTEAFF
TGTGCCAGTACAGGGGGCAGGACTGAAGCTTTCTTT
>-|-|TRBJ2-7|TRBV7-9
CASSLVSGSAGLYEQYF
TGTGCCAGCAGCTTAGTAAGCGGCAGCGCAGGACTCTACGAGCAGTACTTC
>TRBD2|-|TRBJ2-5|TRBV30
CAWSAAGSWTQYF
TGTGCCTGGAGTGCAGCGGGAAGCTGGACCCAGTACTTC
>-|-|TRBJ2-1|TRBV2
CASSRLNEQFF
TGTGCCAGCAGCCGACTCAATGAGCAGTTCTTC
>-|-|TRBJ2-2|TRBV9
CASSPYYTGELFF
TGTGCCAGCAGCCCGTACTACACCGGGGAGCTGTTTTTT
>TRBD1|-|TRBJ2-5|TRBV15
CATSIGQGEQETQYF
TGTGCCACCAGCATAGGCCAGGGGGAGCAAGAGACCCAGTACTTC
>TRBD1|-|TRBJ2-1|TRBV5-1
CASSRTGQVSDEQFF
TGCGCCAGCAGCAGAACCGGACAGGTTAGTGATGAGCAGTTCTTC
>TRBD2|-|TRBJ2-5|TRBV7-6
CASSPSGRASWETQYF
TGTGCCAGCAGCCCTAGCGGGAGGGCTAGTTGGGAGACCCAGTACTTC
>-|-|TRBJ2-5|TRBV7-2
CASSLARLVQETQYF
TGTGCCAGCAGCTTAGCGAGGCTCGTACAAGAGACCCAGTACTTC
>-|-|TRBJ2-3|TRBV5-6
CASSLWWGSTDTQYF
TGTGCCAGCAGCTTGTGGTGGGGGAGCACAGATACGCAGTATTTT
>-|-|TRBJ1-5|TRBV9
CASSPLGGSNQPQHF
TGTGCCAGCAGCCCGCTCGGGGGTAGCAATCAGCCCCAGCATTTT
>-|few|TRBJ2-7|TRBV27
CASSWGASSYEQYF
TGTGCCAGCAGTTGGGGGGCCTCCTCCTACGAGCAGTACTTC
>-|-|TRBJ1-1|TRBV5-4
CASSLQGGTTEAFF
TGTGCCAGCAGCCTCCAGGGTGGGACCACTGAAGCTTTCTTT
>-|-|TRBJ2-7|TRBV4-1
CASSQEASNVLPYEQYF
TGCGCCAGCAGCCAAGAGGCGAGTAACGTACTCCCCTACGAGCAGTACTTC
>TRBD2|few|TRBJ2-7|TRBV6-1
CASSEREEGHYEQYF
TGTGCCAGCAGTGAGCGGGAGGAGGGCCACTACGAGCAGTACTTC
>TRBD2|-|TRBJ2-1|TRBV30
CAWALAGGSYNEQFF
TGTGCCTGGGCACTAGCGGGGGGCTCCTACAATGAGCAGTTCTTC
>-|-|TRBJ2-3|TRBV7-2
CASSPHRNQGPAIQYF
TGTGCCAGCAGCCCTCATCGCAATCAGGGGCCCGCAATCCAGTATTTT
>-|few|TRBJ2-7|TRBV30
CACRGTSSYEQYF
TGTGCCTGCCGCGGAACGTCTAGCTACGAGCAGTACTTC
>-|-|TRBJ1-5|TRBV2
CASSVGDRLNQPQHF
TGTGCCAGCAGTGTCGGAGACAGACTCAATCAGCCCCAGCATTTT
>-|-|TRBJ2-1|TRBV7-9
CASSLTERFNEQFF
TGTGCCAGCAGCTTAACTGAGCGGTTTAATGAGCAGTTCTTC
>-|-|TRBJ2-1|TRBV10-3
CAISELGGHSNQFF
TGTGCCATCAGTGAGCTCGGGGGACACTCCAATCAGTTCTTC
>-|-|TRBJ2-5|TRBV5-1
CASSLEAETQYF
TGCGCCAGCAGCTTGGAGGCGGAGACCCAGTACTTC
>-|-|TRBJ1-1|TRBV4-1
CASSQGWGPGMGTEAFF
TGCGCCAGCAGCCAAGGCTGGGGCCCGGGGATGGGCACTGAAGCTTTCTTT
>-|-|TRBJ1-4|TRBV6-1
CASSEQSGSQEKLFF
TGTGCCAGCAGTGAACAGTCAGGGTCGCAAGAAAAACTGTTTTTT
>-|-|TRBJ2-1|TRBV5-6
CASSPEWGNEQFF
TGTGCCAGCAGCCCGGAGTGGGGCAATGAGCAGTTCTTC
>-|-|TRBJ1-5|TRBV2
CASSVTQKNQPQHF
TGTGCCAGCAGTGTAACACAGAAGAATCAGCCCCAGCATTTT
>TRBD1|-|TRBJ2-7|TRBV18
CASSPQGQRSYEQYF
TGTGCCAGCTCACCACAGGGACAGCGCTCCTACGAGCAGTACTTC
>-|-|TRBJ1-2|TRBV6-5
CASRRQASNYGYTF
TGTGCCAGCAGGCGGCAAGCATCTAACTATGGCTACACCTTC
>-|-|TRBJ1-1|TRBV5-1
CASSRLGNMNTEAFF
TGCGCCAGCAGTCGTCTAGGGAACATGAACACTGAAGCTTTCTTT
>-|-|TRBJ2-3|TRBV28
CASSLVGGDTQYF
TGTGCCAGCAGTTTGGTTGGGGGAGATACGCAGTATTTT
>-|-|TRBJ1-1|TRBV5-1
CASSLGGGPNTEAFF
TGCGCCAGCAGCTTGGGGGGAGGACCGAACACTGAAGCTTTCTTT
>-|few|TRBJ1-2|TRBV13
CASSLGGGYGYTF
TGTGCCAGCAGCTTAGGAGGGGGCTATGGCTACACCTTC
>-|-|TRBJ2-1|TRBV5-1
CASSPGYNEQFF
TGCGCCAGCAGCCCCGGGTACAATGAGCAGTTCTTC
>TRBD2|few|TRBJ2-5|TRBV2
CARQHGAGDQETQYF
TGTGCCAGACAACACGGGGCGGGGGACCAAGAGACCCAGTACTTC
>-|few|TRBJ2-3|TRBV30
CAWSVMKEYTDTQYF
TGTGCCTGGAGTGTAATGAAGGAATACACAGATACGCAGTATTTT
>-|medium-sized|TRBJ2-7|TRBV18
CASSPRSTRGARGEQYF
TGTGCCAGCTCACCAAGATCTACTCGGGGGGCAAGAGGCGAGCAGTACTTC
>-|-|TRBJ2-3|TRBV9
CASSRDHTDTQYF
TGTGCCAGCAGTCGGGACCACACAGATACGCAGTATTTT
>-|-|TRBJ1-2|TRBV2
CASSGRGIIYGYTF
TGTGCCAGCAGTGGCCGGGGGATTATCTATGGCTACACCTTC
>TRBD2|few|TRBJ2-3|TRBV19
CASTPRGDTDTQYF
TGTGCCAGTACCCCGCGGGGGGACACAGATACGCAGTATTTT
>-|-|TRBJ2-5|TRBV19
CASSRVGILETQYF
TGTGCCAGTAGTAGAGTGGGGATCTTAGAGACCCAGTACTTC
>-|-|TRBJ2-3|TRBV6-5
CASSKNDHTDTQYF
TGTGCCAGCAGCAAAAACGACCACACAGATACGCAGTATTTT
>-|-|TRBJ2-5|TRBV7-9
CASSFGGQETQYF
TGTGCCAGCAGCTTCGGGGGGCAGGAGACCCAGTACTTC
>-|-|TRBJ2-3|TRBV18
CASSPAAEADTQYF
TGTGCCAGCTCACCAGCGGCAGAGGCAGATACGCAGTATTTT
>-|-|TRBJ2-5|TRBV12-2
CASRLARGDSSLGEETQYF
TGTGCAAGTCGCTTAGCACGCGGGGACTCGTCTTTAGGGGAAGAGACCCAGTACTTC